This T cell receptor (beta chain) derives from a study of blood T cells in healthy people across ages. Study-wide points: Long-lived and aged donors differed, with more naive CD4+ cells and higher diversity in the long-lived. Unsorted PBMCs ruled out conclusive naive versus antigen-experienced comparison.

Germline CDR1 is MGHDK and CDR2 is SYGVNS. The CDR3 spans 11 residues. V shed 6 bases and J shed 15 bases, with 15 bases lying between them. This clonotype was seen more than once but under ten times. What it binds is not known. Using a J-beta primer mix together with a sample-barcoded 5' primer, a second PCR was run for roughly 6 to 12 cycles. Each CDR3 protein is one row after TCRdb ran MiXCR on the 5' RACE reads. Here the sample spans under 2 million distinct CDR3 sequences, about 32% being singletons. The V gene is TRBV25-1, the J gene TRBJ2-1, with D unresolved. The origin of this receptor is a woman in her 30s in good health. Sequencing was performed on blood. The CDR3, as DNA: TGTGCCAGCAGCCTCGGATACGGGCGGTTCTTC. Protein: CASSLGYGRFF.